Included here is one T cell receptor (beta chain) sequence, with context. Its antigen is unknown. No base-level quality is on record; no much larger clone is a single base apart. These data come from a study of OX40 agonist ivuxolimab in advanced cancers. Looking at the study overall: Ivuxolimab was a fully human IgG2 agonistic monoclonal antibody targeting the costimulatory receptor OX40 (CD134). Among the approximately 50 dose-escalation patients, approximately 20 had hepatocellular carcinoma, 15 or so melanoma, 9 renal cell carcinoma and 9 head and neck cancer. Intravenous ivuxolimab was administered to patients every 2 weeks at six dose levels: 0.01, 0.1, 0.3, 1.5, 3 and 10 mg/kg. The point of sequencing TCRbeta in the periphery was to test whether ivuxolimab changed TCR sequence diversity and drove clonal T-cell expansion. A male proportion of 70% to 90% and a mean age of roughly 55 years, ranging from roughly 23 to 80, were recorded for the dose-escalation cohort. Partial responses were achieved by three dose-escalation patients, of whom one had hepatocellular carcinoma and two had cutaneous melanoma. The paper covers the monotherapy dose-escalation part of the phase I ivuxolimab trial, which included N ≈ 52 patients. Prior anti-PD-1, anti-PD-L1 or anti-CTLA-4 therapy was permitted, and approximately 40% of dose-escalation patients had received checkpoint inhibitors.

General study outcomes and caveats: Antigen specificity was not determined for the clonally expanded peripheral T cells. Partial responders in the 0.1-3.0 mg/kg groups had among the lowest normalized peripheral clonal expansion, especially among CD8+ T cells. At doses from 0.1 to 3.0 mg/kg, clonal expansion was seen in both CD4+ and CD8+ blood T cells between baseline and week 6. On average, CD8+ T cells showed more expanded clones than CD4+ T cells after ivuxolimab. Low levels of normalized T-cell clonal expansion were also seen in some patients who did not respond.

The trial excluded patients who had a history of autoimmune disease or who were on systemic immunosuppression. In every dose cohort, peripheral blood was drawn for TCR sequencing at baseline, cycle 4 day 1, and cycle 7 day 1. Samples came from an open-label, multicenter, first-in-human phase I dose-escalation trial of ivuxolimab. Adults with locally advanced or metastatic melanoma, renal cell, hepatocellular, or head and neck squamous cell carcinoma were enrolled in the trial. Before TCR sequencing, CD4+ T cells and CD8+ T cells from peripheral blood were sorted into separate populations. Genomic DNA was isolated from the sorted cells so that the TCRbeta CDR3 region could be sequenced. The immunoSEQ Assay was used to sequence the TCRbeta CDR3 regions. TCRdb carries this immuneACCESS record with in-frame sequences only. Its versions omit some clonotypes, under half of them owing to an unresolved V gene in the studies checked, with the rest unexplained. Counted in this sample were about 100,000 clones; around nine tenths of them appeared once. The ten most abundant clones make up approximately 0.15% of the sample.

V lost 3 bases and J lost 5 bases; the stretch between them is 15 bases long. The germline V gene (reference sequence) supplies CDR1 LNHDA and CDR2 SQIVND. The CDR3 has 15 amino acids, counting the end cysteine and phenylalanine. The kept DNA is CDR3 alone, 45 bases in frame from the first base. The sequencing used CD4+ or CD8+ T cells sorted from blood, collected in a trial of the OX40 agonist ivuxolimab. The sequence was obtained from an adult with an advanced solid tumor such as melanoma, head and neck, liver or kidney cancer. The chain joins TRBV19 to TRBJ2-3; the D segment is perhaps TRBD1 or TRBD2, each sharing 5 matched bases. The DNA reads as follows: TGTGCCAGTAGTATGGGGGTTGTTCCCCGAGATACGCAGTATTTT. It is translated as CASSMGVVPRDTQYF.